This T cell receptor (beta chain) originates from a study of blood T cells in healthy people across ages (dated by TCRdb to between 2015 and 2017). With respect to the entire study: In model experiments, template switching captured roughly one uniquely barcoded TCR beta cDNA molecule for every two T cells. The study measured age-related changes in TCR beta repertoire diversity using deep sequencing normalized with unique cDNA molecular identifiers. Donors were grouped into four age groups: young (average about 15 years), middle-aged (about 40), aged (62) and long-lived (about 89). Donors of different ages were randomly distributed across sequencing lanes to avoid experimental bias. For two donors (one aged 18 to 29 and one aged 80 or older), the study analyzed two additional independent replicas of 1 million unique cDNA reads from the same blood draw. Overall results and qualifications from the work: A strong correlation was found between observed TCR beta diversity and the percentage of naive T cells measured by flow cytometry. Total diversity estimates from one million sequenced T cells were considered lower bounds and underestimates. Observed TCR beta diversity per million T cells fell roughly linearly with age, and a significant reduction was already apparent by age roughly 40. Donor CMV infection status was unknown, potentially confounding age-related changes in expanded clonotypes. Because profiling used bulk unsorted PBMCs, naive and antigen-experienced compartments could not be compared conclusively. Compared with the aged group, more naive CD4+ T cells, fewer expanded clones and increased TCR diversity were shown by the long-lived group, suggesting age selection.

Donors were 39 systemically healthy Caucasian individuals from Russia aged roughly 6 to 90 years. Ten milliliters of peripheral blood were drawn from each donor into EDTA-treated Vacutainer tubes. PBMCs were isolated by Ficoll-Paque density-gradient centrifugation, with at least 6 million obtained per sample. Total RNA was extracted from PBMCs with Trizol reagent, with at least 5.5 micrograms obtained per sample. Naive CD45RAhigh/CD27high T cell percentages were measured by flow cytometry on a PBMC aliquot from every donor. This clonotype was observed a few times. Its antigen has not been determined. No base quality information exists; no much larger clone differs at one position. The library was obtained by 5' RACE. Sequencer: Illumina HiSeq 2500. A second about 7 to 12 cycle PCR used a sample-barcoded 5' primer and a J-beta primer mix. A template-switch 5' adaptor carrying 12 random nucleotides introduced a unique molecular identifier onto each TCR beta cDNA molecule. Each sample yielded at least 3 million CDR3-containing paired-end reads. The Mint cDNA synthesis kit, primed by a TRBC-specific oligonucleotide, was used to synthesize first-strand cDNA from all RNA. Following uracil-DNA glycosylase treatment, all cDNA underwent a first 18-cycle PCR with the universal primers M1SS and BC2_uni_R. The authors processed their data as follows. Normalization of each sample was performed by random selection of 1 million high-quality reads, each carrying a distinct molecular identifier. Reads sharing molecular identifiers were discarded rather than binned into consensus sequences. MiTCR, with a Q25 quality threshold and the strictest error-elimination algorithm, was used for CDR3 identification, clonotype clustering and error correction. A nonparametric unseen species model with Euler transformation was used to estimate lower-bound total TCR beta diversity. Through fastp at Q25 and MiXCR, TCRdb rebuilt clones from the public reads, retaining in-frame beta chains. Rows with a matching CDR3 protein are joined into one entry that keeps the most common DNA and genes. None of the V and J calls come from the authors' own analysis; TCRdb made them. The sample records around 1,100,000 distinct CDR3 sequences, under 40% of which are singletons. Around 13% of the sample comes from the top ten.

V loses 6 bases, J loses 1 base, and the germline ends lie 9 bases apart. CDR1 and CDR2 (SNHLY, FYNNEI) derive from the germline V gene. Reading from cysteine to phenylalanine, the CDR3 counts 13 amino acids. Only the CDR3 DNA stays, 39 bases, in frame from base 1. The sequence was obtained from a man younger than 35 in good health. This sequence uses TRBV2 and TRBJ1-2; the D gene is not confidently resolved. Sequencing was performed on blood. For the CDR3, the sequence is CASRPDLNYGYTF. The base sequence is TGTGCCAGCAGACCAGACCTTAACTATGGCTACACCTTC.